This T cell receptor (beta chain) was retrieved from a study of PD-1 blockade in classical Hodgkin lymphoma. As for the study in general: Patients got intravenous nivolumab 3 mg/kg every 2 weeks. Broader study findings: The drivers behind the repertoire differences, possibly disease activity or prior therapy, remain undefined. Patients newly diagnosed and complete responders had comparable baseline diversity.

On this clone itself: The antigen is unknown.

Noted time point: cycle 4 day 1 (C4D1), after 6 weeks of nivolumab. Brentuximab vedotin exposure varied among the patients, all of whom had relapsed after autologous stem cell transplantation. The data were produced by immunoSEQ multiplex PCR, yet TCRdb's version contains in-frame clones alone and is incomplete. Of 75,000 to 100,000 clones listed, 85% to 95% are singletons. CDR3 length: 14 amino acids. V was trimmed by 3 bases and J by 6 bases, leaving 15 bases between them. The germline V gene has CDR1 KGHSH and CDR2 LQKENI. The source was peripheral blood mononuclear cells (PBMCs), collected before the fourth cycle of nivolumab. This TCR derives from a human donor with classical Hodgkin lymphoma. The rearrangement links TRBV18 to TRBJ2-7, with D possibly called TRBD1 or TRBD2 (6 bases each). CDR3 loop: CASSPSGDSSEQYF. The CDR3 nucleotides are TGTGCCAGCTCACCCTCAGGGGACTCTAGCGAGCAGTACTTC.